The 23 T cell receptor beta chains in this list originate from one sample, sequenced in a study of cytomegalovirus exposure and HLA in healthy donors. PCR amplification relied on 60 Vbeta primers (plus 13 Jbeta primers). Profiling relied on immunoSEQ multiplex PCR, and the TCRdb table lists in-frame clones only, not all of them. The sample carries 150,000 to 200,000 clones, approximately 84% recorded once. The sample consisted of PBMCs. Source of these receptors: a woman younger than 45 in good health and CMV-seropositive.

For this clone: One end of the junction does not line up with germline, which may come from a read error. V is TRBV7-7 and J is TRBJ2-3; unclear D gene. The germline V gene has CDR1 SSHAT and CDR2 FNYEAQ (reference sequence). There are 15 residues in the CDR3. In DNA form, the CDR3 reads TGTGCTAGCAGCCCGCTTGGCGGCCCCACAGATACGCAGTATTTT. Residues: CASSPLGGPTDTQYF.

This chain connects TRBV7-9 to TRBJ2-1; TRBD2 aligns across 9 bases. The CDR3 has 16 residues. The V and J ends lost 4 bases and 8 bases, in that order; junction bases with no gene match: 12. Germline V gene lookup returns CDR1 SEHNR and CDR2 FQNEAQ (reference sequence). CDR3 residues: CASSSRAGGPIYEQFF. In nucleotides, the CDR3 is TGTGCCAGCAGCTCCCGGGCGGGAGGGCCAATCTATGAGCAGTTCTTC.

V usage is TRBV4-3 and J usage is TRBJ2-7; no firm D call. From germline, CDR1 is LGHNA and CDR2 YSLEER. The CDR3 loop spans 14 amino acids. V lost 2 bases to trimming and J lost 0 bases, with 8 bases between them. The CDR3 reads CASSQSLSSYEQYF. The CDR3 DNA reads TGCGCCAGCAGCCAATCGCTCAGCTCCTACGAGCAGTACTTC.

CDR3 amino acids: CASSYLAGDSNQPQHF. CDR3 in DNA: TGTGCCAGCAGTTACCTGGCAGGCGATAGCAATCAGCCCCAGCATTTT. The chain has TRBV6-6 and TRBJ1-5, with D uncertain. Germline CDR1 and CDR2: MNHNY and SVGAGI (reference sequence). CDR3 length: 16 amino acids. Trimming removed 2 bases from V and 0 bases from J, with 11 bases in between.

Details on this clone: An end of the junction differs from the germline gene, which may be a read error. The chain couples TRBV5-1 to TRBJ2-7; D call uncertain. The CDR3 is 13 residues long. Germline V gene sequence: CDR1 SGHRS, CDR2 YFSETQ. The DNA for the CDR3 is TGTGCCAGCAGCTTTGAAGCCTCCTACGAGCAGTACTTC. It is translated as CASSFEASYEQYF.

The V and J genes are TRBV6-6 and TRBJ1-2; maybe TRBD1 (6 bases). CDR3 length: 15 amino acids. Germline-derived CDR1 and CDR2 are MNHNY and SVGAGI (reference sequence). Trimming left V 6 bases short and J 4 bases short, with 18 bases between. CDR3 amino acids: CASRLSQGEFYGYTF. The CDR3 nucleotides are TGTGCCAGCAGGCTCTCACAGGGTGAATTCTATGGCTACACCTTC.

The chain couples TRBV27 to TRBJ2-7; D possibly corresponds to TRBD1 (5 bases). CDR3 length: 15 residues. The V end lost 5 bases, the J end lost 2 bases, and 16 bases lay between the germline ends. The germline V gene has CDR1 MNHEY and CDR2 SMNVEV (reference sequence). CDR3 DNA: TGTGCCAGCAGTCCCGACAGAATCCCTGCCTACGAGCAGTACTTC. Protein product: CASSPDRIPAYEQYF.

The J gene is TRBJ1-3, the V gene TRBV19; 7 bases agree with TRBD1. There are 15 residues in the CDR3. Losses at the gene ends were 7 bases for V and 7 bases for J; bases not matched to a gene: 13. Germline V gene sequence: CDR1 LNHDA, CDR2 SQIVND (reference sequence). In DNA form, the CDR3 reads TGTGCCAGTAAACCCCTGACAGGGAAAACGAACACCATATATTTT. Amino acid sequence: CASKPLTGKTNTIYF.

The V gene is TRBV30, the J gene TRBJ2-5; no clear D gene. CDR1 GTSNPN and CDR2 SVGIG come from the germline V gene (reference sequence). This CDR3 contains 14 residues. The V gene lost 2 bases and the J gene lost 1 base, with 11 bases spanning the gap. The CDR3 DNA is TGTGCCTGGAGTTTTGGAGCTGCCCAAGAGACCCAGTACTTC. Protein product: CAWSFGAAQETQYF. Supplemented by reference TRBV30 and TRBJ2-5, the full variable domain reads SQTIHQWPATLVQPVGSPLSLECTVEGTSNPNLYWYRQAAGRGLQLLFYSVGIGQISSEVPQNLSASRPQDRQFILSSKKLLLSDSGFYLCAWSFGAAQETQYFGPGTRLLVL.

CDR3 sequence reads: CASSRTEGGRTEAFF. The DNA of the CDR3 is TGCGCCAGCAGCCGGACAGAAGGAGGAAGGACTGAAGCTTTCTTT. V usage is TRBV10-1 and J usage is TRBJ1-1; a weak D match, TRBD1 (6 bases). The CDR3 extends over 15 amino acids. V lost 6 bases and J lost 5, with 19 bases in between. CDR1 WNHNN and CDR2 SYGVQD come from the germline V gene (reference sequence).

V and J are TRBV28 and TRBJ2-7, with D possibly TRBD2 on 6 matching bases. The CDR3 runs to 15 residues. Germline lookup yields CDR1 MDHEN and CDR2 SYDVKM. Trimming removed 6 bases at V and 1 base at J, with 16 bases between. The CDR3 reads CASSSPAGESYEQYF. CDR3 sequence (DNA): TGTGCCAGCAGCTCCCCAGCGGGTGAATCCTACGAGCAGTACTTC.

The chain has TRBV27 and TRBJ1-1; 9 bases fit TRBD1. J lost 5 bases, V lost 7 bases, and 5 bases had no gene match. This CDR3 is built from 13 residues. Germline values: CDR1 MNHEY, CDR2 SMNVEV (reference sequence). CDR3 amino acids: CASMDRGKTEAFF. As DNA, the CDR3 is TGTGCCAGCATGGACAGGGGCAAAACTGAAGCTTTCTTT.

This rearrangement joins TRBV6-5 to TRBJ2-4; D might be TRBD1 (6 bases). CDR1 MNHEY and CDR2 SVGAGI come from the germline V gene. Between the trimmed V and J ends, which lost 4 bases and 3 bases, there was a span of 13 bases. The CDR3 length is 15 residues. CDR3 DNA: TGTGCCAGCAGTTCAGGGGTGGACGGCAAAAACATTCAGTACTTC. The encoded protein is CASSSGVDGKNIQYF.

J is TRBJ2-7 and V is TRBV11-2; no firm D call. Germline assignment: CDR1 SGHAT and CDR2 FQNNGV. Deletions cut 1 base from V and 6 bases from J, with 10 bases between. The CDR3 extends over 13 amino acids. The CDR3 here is CASSLGAGTEQYF. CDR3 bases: TGTGCCAGCAGCTTAGGGGCAGGTACCGAGCAGTACTTC.

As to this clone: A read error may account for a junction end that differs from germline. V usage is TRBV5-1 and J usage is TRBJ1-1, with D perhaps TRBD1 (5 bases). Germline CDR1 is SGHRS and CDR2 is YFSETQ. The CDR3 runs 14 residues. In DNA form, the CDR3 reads TGCGCCAGCAGCTCGACCGCAGGGATCACTGACGCTTTCTTT. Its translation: CASSSTAGITDAFF.

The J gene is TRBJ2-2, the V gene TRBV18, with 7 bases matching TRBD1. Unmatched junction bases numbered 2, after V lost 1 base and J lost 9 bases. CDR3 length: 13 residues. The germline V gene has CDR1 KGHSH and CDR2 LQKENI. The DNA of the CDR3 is TGTGCCAGCTCACCACTACAGGGGTGGGAGCTGTTTTTT. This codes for CASSPLQGWELFF. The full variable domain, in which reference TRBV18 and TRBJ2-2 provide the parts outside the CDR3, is NAGVMQNPRHLVRRRGQEARLRCSPMKGHSHVYWYRQLPEEGLKFMVYLQKENIIDESGMPKERFSAEFPKEGPSILRIQQVVRGDSAAYFCASSPLQGWELFFGEGSRLTVL.

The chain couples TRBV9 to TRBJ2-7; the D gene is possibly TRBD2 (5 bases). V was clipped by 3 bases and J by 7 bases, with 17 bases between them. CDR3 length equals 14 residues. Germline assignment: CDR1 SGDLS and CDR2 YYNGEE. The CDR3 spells CASSAGPGFGEQYF. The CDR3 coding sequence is TGTGCCAGCAGCGCCGGCCCGGGGTTCGGGGAGCAGTACTTC. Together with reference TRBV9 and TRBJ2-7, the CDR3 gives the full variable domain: DSGVTQTPKHLITATGQRVTLRCSPRSGDLSVYWYQQSLDQGLQFLIQYYNGEERAKGNILERFSAQQFPDLHSELNLSSLELGDSALYFCASSAGPGFGEQYFGPGTRLTVT.

The CDR3 loop reads CATSREGLIRGTEAFF. CDR3 DNA: TGTGCCACCAGCAGAGAGGGTTTGATACGGGGCACTGAAGCTTTCTTT. The rearrangement links TRBV15 to TRBJ1-1, with no clear D. Trimming took 0 bases from V and 4 from J, leaving 15 bases between them. Germline values: CDR1 LNHNV, CDR2 YYDKDF (reference sequence). The CDR3 consists of 16 residues.

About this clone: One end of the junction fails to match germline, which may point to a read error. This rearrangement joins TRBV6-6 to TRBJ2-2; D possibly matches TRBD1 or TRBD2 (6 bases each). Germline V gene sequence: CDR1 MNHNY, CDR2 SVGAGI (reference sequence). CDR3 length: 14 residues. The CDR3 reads CASGYREVAGELFF. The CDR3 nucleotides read TGTGCCAGCGGTTACAGGGAGGTCGCCGGGGAGCTGTTTTTT.

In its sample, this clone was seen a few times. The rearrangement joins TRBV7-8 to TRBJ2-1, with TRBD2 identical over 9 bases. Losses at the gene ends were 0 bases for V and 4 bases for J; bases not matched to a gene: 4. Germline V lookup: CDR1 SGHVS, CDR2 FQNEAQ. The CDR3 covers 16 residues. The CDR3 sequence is CASSLASGGGYNEQFF. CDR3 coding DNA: TGTGCCAGCAGCTTAGCTAGCGGGGGTGGGTACAATGAGCAGTTCTTC. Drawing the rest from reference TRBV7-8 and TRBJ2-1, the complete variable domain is GAGVSQSPRYKVAKRGQDVALRCDPISGHVSLFWYQQALGQGPEFLTYFQNEAQLDKSGLPSDRFFAERPEGSVSTLKIQRTQQEDSAVYLCASSLASGGGYNEQFFGPGTRLTVL.

In DNA form, the CDR3 reads TGTGCCAGCAGCGCCGGGACAGTTGGCAATCAGCCCCAGCATTTT. Amino acids: CASSAGTVGNQPQHF. The chain combines TRBV28 with TRBJ1-5; 7 nucleotides line up with TRBD1. Germline V gene lookup returns CDR1 MDHEN and CDR2 SYDVKM. This CDR3 comprises 15 residues. The V gene end was trimmed by 6 bases and the J gene end by 2 bases; junction bases not matched to a gene: 7.

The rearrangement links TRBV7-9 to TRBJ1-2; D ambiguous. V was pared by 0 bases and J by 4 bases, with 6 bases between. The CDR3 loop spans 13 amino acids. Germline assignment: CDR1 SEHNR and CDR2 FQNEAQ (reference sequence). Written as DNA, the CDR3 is TGTGCCAGCAGCTTAGCACAGAGCTATGGCTACACCTTC. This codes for CASSLAQSYGYTF.

The CDR3 loop reads CASSSETGSPQHF. CDR3 sequence (DNA): TGTGCCAGCAGCTCGGAGACAGGTTCTCCCCAGCATTTT. This chain uses TRBV7-9 with TRBJ1-5, with TRBD1 as a possible D gene (6 bases). This CDR3 contains 13 residues. The germline V and J ends were trimmed by 4 bases and 10 bases, with 14 bases remaining between them. Germline CDR1 is SEHNR and CDR2 is FQNEAQ (reference sequence).